This T cell receptor beta chain was obtained from a study of blood T cells in healthy people across ages. Regarding the study as a whole: Across samples, TCR beta diversity tracked strongly with naive T cell percentage. Significant beta diversity loss was already apparent by age approximately 42, declining roughly linearly.

Together with a sample-barcoded 5' primer, a J-beta primer mix was included in a second PCR lasting 7 to 11 cycles. One entry per CDR3 protein, called by TCRdb with MiXCR from the 5' RACE reads. The sample yields around 900,000 distinct CDR3 sequences, around 26% seen once. Note on this clonotype: What it binds is not known.

Germline trimming cut 5 bases from V and 4 bases from J; bases unmatched to any gene: 11. The CDR3 sequence is 16 residues long. Input material: blood. The chain has TRBV12-3 or TRBV12-4 and TRBJ2-3; 8 bases match TRBD2. This TCR came from a woman at least 80 years old in good health. CDR3 DNA sequence: TGTGCCAGCAGTGCCGGGACTAGAGTGTGGTCAGATACGCAGTATTTT. It yields the protein CASSAGTRVWSDTQYF.